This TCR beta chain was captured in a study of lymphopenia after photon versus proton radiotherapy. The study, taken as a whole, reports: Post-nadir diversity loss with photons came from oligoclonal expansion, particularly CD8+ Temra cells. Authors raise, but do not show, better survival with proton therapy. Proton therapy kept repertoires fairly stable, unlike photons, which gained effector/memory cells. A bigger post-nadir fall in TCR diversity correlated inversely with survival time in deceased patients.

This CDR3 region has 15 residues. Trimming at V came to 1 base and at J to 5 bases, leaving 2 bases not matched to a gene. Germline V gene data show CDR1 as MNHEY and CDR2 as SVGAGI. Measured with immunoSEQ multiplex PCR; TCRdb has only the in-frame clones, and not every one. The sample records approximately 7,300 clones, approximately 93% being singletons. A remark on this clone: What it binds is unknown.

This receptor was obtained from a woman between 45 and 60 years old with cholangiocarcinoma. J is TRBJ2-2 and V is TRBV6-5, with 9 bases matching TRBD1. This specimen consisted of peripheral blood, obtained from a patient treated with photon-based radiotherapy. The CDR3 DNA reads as TGTGCCAGCAGTTACTTGACAGGGGGTACCGGGGAGCTGTTTTTT. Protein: CASSYLTGGTGELFF.